The 32 T cell receptor beta chains below come from one sample, sequenced in a study of blood T cell repertoires in COVID-19. The assay was immunoSEQ multiplex PCR, and TCRdb's table has in-frame clones only and misses some. The sample includes 110,000 or so clones, over 75% seen only once; the top ten take around 4%. The material sequenced was peripheral blood. The receptors were sampled from a man between 60 and 75 years old with acute or convalescent COVID-19.

The chain employs TRBV3-1 (or the pseudogene TRBV3-2) and TRBJ2-4; no clear D. Per germline, CDR1 LGHDT and CDR2 YNNKEL (reference sequence). The V and J ends lost 1 base and 6 bases respectively, with 10 bases between them. The CDR3 length is 14 residues. In DNA, the CDR3 is TGTGCCAGCAGCCAAGTCGTAGCCCCAAACATTCAGTACTTC. This encodes CASSQVVAPNIQYF.

The rearrangement joins TRBV28 to TRBJ2-6; D is possibly TRBD1 (5 bases). V lost 5 bases, J lost 0 bases, and 11 bases lay in between. Germline CDR1 and CDR2: MDHEN and SYDVKM. This CDR3 contains 16 residues. The DNA for the CDR3 is TGTGCCAGCAGTCGCCCTCAGGGCTCTGGGGCCAACGTCCTGACTTTC. This encodes CASSRPQGSGANVLTF.

The genes are TRBV6-1 and TRBJ1-2; TRBD1 agrees at 8 bases. CDR3 length: 15 residues. V shed 3 bases and J 5 bases; nucleotides not matched to a gene: 8. Germline values: CDR1 MNHNS, CDR2 SASEGT. The CDR3 loop is CASSDGGQGAYGYTF. As DNA, the CDR3 is TGTGCCAGCAGTGACGGGGGGCAGGGGGCTTATGGCTACACCTTC.

Written as DNA, the CDR3 is TGTGCCAGCAGCCTCGGGACAGGGCGTACCCATGAGCAGTTCTTC. It yields the protein CASSLGTGRTHEQFF. This chain links TRBV9 with TRBJ2-1; TRBD1 matches 9 bases. The CDR3 runs to 15 residues. Trimming cost V 4 bases and J 8 bases; bases outside gene matches: 10. CDR1 is SGDLS, CDR2 YYNGEE, per germline.

The V gene is TRBV5-1, the J gene TRBJ2-5, with TRBD2 as a possible D gene (5 bases). CDR3 length: 13 amino acids. V lost 1 base, J lost 4 bases, and 8 bases lay in between. CDR1 SGHRS and CDR2 YFSETQ come from the germline V gene. CDR3 nucleotide sequence: TGCGCCAGCAGCTTGAGAGGGTCAGAGACCCAGTACTTC. Residues: CASSLRGSETQYF. Looking up the rest from reference TRBV5-1 and TRBJ2-5 gives the full variable domain: KAGVTQTPRYLIKTRGQQVTLSCSPISGHRSVSWYQQTPGQGLQFLFEYFSETQRNKGNFPGRFSGRQFSNSRSEMNVSTLELGDSALYLCASSLRGSETQYFGPGTRLLVL.

The rearrangement uses TRBV24-1 and TRBJ2-5; 11 positions match TRBD2. Looked up from germline, CDR1 is KGHDR and CDR2 is SFDVKD. This CDR3 has 16 amino acids. With 4 bases clipped from V and 5 bases from J, the junction kept 8 bases outside the gene matches. CDR3 bases: TGTGCCACCAGTGACCAAGGGACTAGCGGAAAGGAGACCCAGTACTTC. It translates to CATSDQGTSGKETQYF.

CDR3 loop: CASRGQGASGNTIYF. The CDR3 nucleotides are TGTGCCAGCAGGGGACAGGGGGCATCTGGAAACACCATATATTTT. The rearrangement uses TRBV6-5 and TRBJ1-3, with TRBD1 identical over 12 bases. With V trimmed by 6 bases and J by 1 base, 1 base remained unmatched. The CDR3 totals 15 residues. Germline V gene lookup returns CDR1 MNHEY and CDR2 SVGAGI.

This clone was detected once. Other DNA sequences in this sample translate to the same CDR3. This chain links TRBV27 with TRBJ1-1; D might be TRBD1 (6 bases). V was trimmed by 6 bases and J by 0 bases, leaving 11 bases between them. The germline gives CDR1 MNHEY, CDR2 SMNVEV (reference sequence). The CDR3 totals 14 residues. The CDR3 sequence is CASRLQGLNTEAFF. CDR3 DNA sequence: TGTGCCAGCAGGCTACAGGGCCTGAACACTGAAGCTTTCTTT.

The chain recombines TRBV5-1 with TRBJ2-7; 11 bases match TRBD2. The germline CDR1 and CDR2 sequences are SGHRS and YFSETQ. The CDR3 is made up of 16 amino acids. With V trimmed by 3 bases and J by 3 bases, 8 bases remained unmatched. In DNA form, the CDR3 reads TGCGCCAGCAGCTCACTAGCGGGAGAAAAGAGCTACGAGCAGTACTTC. This encodes CASSSLAGEKSYEQYF.

The chain carries TRBV9 and TRBJ1-3; D remains unclear. Germline V lookup: CDR1 SGDLS, CDR2 YYNGEE. This CDR3 is 18 amino acids long. V was pared by 3 bases and J by 0 bases, with 19 bases between. The CDR3 sequence: CASSDISRGSSSGNTIYF. CDR3 sequence (DNA): TGTGCCAGCAGCGACATCTCCCGAGGGTCTAGCTCTGGAAACACCATATATTTT.

V and J are TRBV7-4 and TRBJ2-3, with 11 bases lining up with TRBD1. Trimming took 5 bases from V and 5 from J; bases not matched to a gene: 6. From germline, CDR1 is SGHVT and CDR2 SQSDAQ. The CDR3 spans 15 residues. The chain's CDR3 is CASSPGTGGRDTQYF. The CDR3 region has the DNA TGTGCCAGCAGCCCCGGGACAGGGGGACGAGATACGCAGTATTTT.

The genes are TRBV9 and TRBJ1-3; 7 positions match TRBD1. From germline, CDR1 is SGDLS and CDR2 YYNGEE. V lost 3 bases and J lost 2; bases outside the gene matches: 8. The CDR3 sequence is 16 residues long. The CDR3 region has the DNA TGTGCCAGCAGCGCGCAGGGGGACAAAACTGGAAACACCATATATTTT. Its protein product is CASSAQGDKTGNTIYF.

The genes are TRBV28 and TRBJ2-7, with 7 bases aligning to TRBD1. The V segment lost 10 bases and the J segment 7 bases; nucleotides outside the gene matches: 10. Germline V CDR1 and CDR2: MDHEN, SYDVKM. The CDR3 is 12 residues long. CDR3 residues: CATRTGLWEQYF. In DNA, the CDR3 is TGTGCCACCAGGACAGGTCTGTGGGAGCAGTACTTC.

The CDR3 nucleotides read TGTGCCAGCAGTGCTGCCAGGGGCTCCTACAATGAGCAGTTCTTC. This sequence encodes CASSAARGSYNEQFF. The V gene is TRBV6-2 or TRBV6-3, the J gene TRBJ2-1; possibly TRBD1 for D (6 bases). In germline, CDR1 is MNHEY, CDR2 SVGEGT. The CDR3 is made up of 15 amino acids. V was clipped by 5 bases and J by 0 bases, with 11 bases between them.

The chain employs TRBV4-3 and TRBJ1-1; 7 bases fit TRBD1. Trimming took 4 bases from V and 0 from J; bases not matched to a gene: 11. CDR1 is LGHNA and CDR2 is YSLEER in the germline V gene. This CDR3 is built from 17 residues. The DNA of the CDR3 is TGCGCCAGCAGCCGAACAAGGGGGCAAGGGGTGAACACTGAAGCTTTCTTT. Translated: CASSRTRGQGVNTEAFF.

The sample holds one count of this clone. This chain's CDR3 is CASTVRSNSGNTIYF. CDR3 in DNA: TGTGCCAGCACAGTCCGATCAAACTCTGGAAACACCATATATTTT. The gene calls are TRBV6-5 and TRBJ1-3, with D unclear. V was cut by 7 bases and J by 0 bases, with 13 bases left in between. This CDR3 comprises 15 residues. Germline values: CDR1 MNHEY, CDR2 SVGAGI.

Comments on this clone: Distinct nucleotide sequences in the sample also encode this CDR3. The chain recombines TRBV30 with TRBJ1-1; 8 bases are shared with TRBD1. J gave up 3 bases and V 0 bases, and 0 bases lay outside the gene matches. Germline V gives CDR1 GTSNPN, CDR2 SVGIG (reference sequence). The CDR3 has 13 residues. The CDR3 sequence: CAWSVQGDTEAFF. CDR3 in DNA: TGTGCCTGGAGTGTACAGGGGGACACTGAAGCTTTCTTT. Based on the CDR3 plus reference TRBV30 and TRBJ1-1, the full variable domain is SQTIHQWPATLVQPVGSPLSLECTVEGTSNPNLYWYRQAAGRGLQLLFYSVGIGQISSEVPQNLSASRPQDRQFILSSKKLLLSDSGFYLCAWSVQGDTEAFFGQGTRLTVV.

This sequence joins TRBV2 and TRBJ2-1; D remains ambiguous. Trimming cost V 4 bases and J 0 bases, with 10 bases left between them. The CDR3 is 15 amino acids. Germline V gives CDR1 SNHLY, CDR2 FYNNEI. The CDR3 coding sequence is TGTGCCAGCAGTGCTGATACGGGCTCCTACAATGAGCAGTTCTTC. Amino acid sequence: CASSADTGSYNEQFF.

CDR3 nucleotide sequence: TGCGCCAGCAGTGAGTTTCCAGCGGGAGGAGTAGGGGAGCAGTTCTTC. This translates into CASSEFPAGGVGEQFF. The V call is TRBV10-2, the J call TRBJ2-1, with TRBD2 matching over 9 bases. V lost 1 base, J lost 10 bases, and 11 bases stayed unmatched. Looked up from germline, CDR1 is WSHSY and CDR2 is SAAADI. This CDR3 has 16 amino acids.

This chain uses TRBV30 with TRBJ2-2; 8 bases are shared with TRBD1. The CDR3 has 14 amino acids. Losses at the gene ends were 7 bases for V and 6 bases for J; bases not matched to a gene: 10. In germline, CDR1 is GTSNPN, CDR2 SVGIG (reference sequence). As DNA, the CDR3 is TGTGCCTTATCGGGACAGGCGGAGGCCGGGGAGCTGTTTTTT. Residues: CALSGQAEAGELFF.

The V gene is TRBV10-2, the J gene TRBJ2-1, with TRBD2 matching over 10 bases. The CDR3 totals 16 residues. Germline values: CDR1 WSHSY, CDR2 SAAADI. Trimming removed 3 bases from V and 7 bases from J; junction bases left unmatched: 9. The CDR3 DNA sequence: TGCGCCAGCAGTGAACCAACTAGCGGGATGAGGAATGAGCAGTTCTTC. This translates into CASSEPTSGMRNEQFF.

The chain combines TRBV7-3 with TRBJ1-2; D unclear. The length of the CDR3 is 16 residues. The germline V gene encodes CDR1 SGHTA and CDR2 FQGTGA. Trimming pared 4 bases from V and 10 bases from J, leaving 25 bases between. The CDR3 loop is CASSSTGRRVSSDYTF. Here the CDR3 DNA reads TGTGCCAGCAGCTCCACCGGAAGGAGGGTCTCTAGCGACTACACCTTC.

The chain links TRBV28 to TRBJ2-5; tentative D call: TRBD1 (5 bases). The CDR3 length is 14 residues. Trimming pared 7 bases from V and 4 bases from J, leaving 16 bases between. CDR1 is MDHEN and CDR2 is SYDVKM in the germline V gene. The CDR3 region has the DNA TGTGCCAGCACCCTCGGCAGGGCGGCAGAGACCCAGTACTTC. This translates into CASTLGRAAETQYF.

V gene TRBV10-1 combines with J gene TRBJ1-1; TRBD1 aligns across 7 bases. The J segment lost 6 bases and the V segment lost 3 bases, leaving 7 bases of the junction unmatched. This CDR3 spans 14 amino acids. Germline V gene lookup returns CDR1 WNHNN and CDR2 SYGVQD (reference sequence). CDR3 sequence: CASSEGGRQAEAFF. The DNA of the CDR3 is TGCGCCAGCAGTGAAGGGGGCCGTCAGGCTGAAGCTTTCTTT.

The gene calls are TRBV7-2 and TRBJ2-2; D ambiguous. Trimming removed 6 bases from V and 1 base from J, with 9 bases in between. This CDR3 is 14 amino acids long. Germline CDR1 reads SGHTA; CDR2 reads FQGNSA. In DNA, the CDR3 is TGTGCCAGCAGAATTAGCAGGAACACCGGGGAGCTGTTTTTT. This sequence encodes CASRISRNTGELFF.

This sequence joins TRBV29-1 and TRBJ2-3; 7 positions agree with TRBD1. Trimming removed 7 bases from V and 2 bases from J; junction bases left unmatched: 9. From germline, CDR1 is SQVTM and CDR2 ANQGSEA. This CDR3 is 14 amino acids long. Written as DNA, the CDR3 is TGCAGCGCCCGGGCAACAGGGGACACAGATACGCAGTATTTT. Protein: CSARATGDTDTQYF.

This clone was counted a single time. The chain links TRBV6-2 or TRBV6-3 to TRBJ2-7, with TRBD1 identical over 8 bases. With V trimmed by 5 bases and J by 3 bases, 6 bases remained unmatched. CDR3 length equals 14 residues. CDR1 and CDR2 from the germline V gene are MNHEY and SVGEGT. This CDR3 is CASSAGQAFYEQYF. In nucleotides, the CDR3 is TGTGCCAGCAGTGCGGGACAGGCGTTCTACGAGCAGTACTTC.

The gene calls are TRBV5-1 and TRBJ2-1; TRBD2 matches 12 bases. Germline V gives CDR1 SGHRS, CDR2 YFSETQ. CDR3 length equals 14 residues. V was pared by 6 bases and J by 5 bases, with 3 bases of the junction left unmatched. The CDR3 DNA follows: TGCGCCAGCACAGGACTAGCGGGGAACAATGAGCAGTTCTTC. It yields the protein CASTGLAGNNEQFF. Supplemented by reference TRBV5-1 and TRBJ2-1, the full variable domain reads KAGVTQTPRYLIKTRGQQVTLSCSPISGHRSVSWYQQTPGQGLQFLFEYFSETQRNKGNFPGRFSGRQFSNSRSEMNVSTLELGDSALYLCASTGLAGNNEQFFGPGTRLTVL.

The V call is TRBV7-9, the J call TRBJ1-1; maybe TRBD1 (6 bases). The CDR3 contains 14 residues. In germline, CDR1 is SEHNR, CDR2 FQNEAQ (reference sequence). V lost 5 bases and J lost 4, with 14 bases in between. CDR3 bases: TGTGCCAGCAGCGAACAGGGCGAGGGCACTGAAGCTTTCTTT. As protein: CASSEQGEGTEAFF. Full variable domain (remainder filled in from reference TRBV7-9 and TRBJ1-1): DTGVSQNPRHKITKRGQNVTFRCDPISEHNRLYWYRQTLGQGPEFLTYFQNEAQLEKSRLLSDRFSAERPKGSFSTLEIQRTEQGDSAMYLCASSEQGEGTEAFFGQGTRLTVV.

The rearrangement links TRBV20-1 to TRBJ2-1; D ambiguous. The CDR3 spans 10 residues. Germline CDR1 reads DFQATT; CDR2 reads SNEGSKA (reference sequence). V shed 5 bases and J shed 4 bases, with 3 bases lying between them. The CDR3 loop is CSAVYNEQFF. Written as DNA, the CDR3 is TGCAGTGCTGTATACAATGAGCAGTTCTTC.

V usage is TRBV15 and J usage is TRBJ2-7; 12 nucleotides align to TRBD1. Germline V gives CDR1 LNHNV, CDR2 YYDKDF (reference sequence). This CDR3 is 16 amino acids long. The ends lost 4 bases at V and 5 bases at J; junction bases unmatched: 9. The CDR3 bases are TGTGCCACCAGCAAAGGAGTGGGACAGGGGGCCCACGAGCAGTACTTC. Translating it yields CATSKGVGQGAHEQYF.

The chain recombines TRBV12-3 or TRBV12-4 with TRBJ1-6; TRBD1 matches 7 bases. The CDR3 sequence is 13 residues long. V shed 4 bases, J shed 9 bases, and the junction held 3 bases outside the gene matches. The CDR3 sequence is CASSSQGPSPLHF. CDR3 in DNA: TGTGCCAGCAGTTCACAGGGGCCTTCACCCCTCCACTTT.